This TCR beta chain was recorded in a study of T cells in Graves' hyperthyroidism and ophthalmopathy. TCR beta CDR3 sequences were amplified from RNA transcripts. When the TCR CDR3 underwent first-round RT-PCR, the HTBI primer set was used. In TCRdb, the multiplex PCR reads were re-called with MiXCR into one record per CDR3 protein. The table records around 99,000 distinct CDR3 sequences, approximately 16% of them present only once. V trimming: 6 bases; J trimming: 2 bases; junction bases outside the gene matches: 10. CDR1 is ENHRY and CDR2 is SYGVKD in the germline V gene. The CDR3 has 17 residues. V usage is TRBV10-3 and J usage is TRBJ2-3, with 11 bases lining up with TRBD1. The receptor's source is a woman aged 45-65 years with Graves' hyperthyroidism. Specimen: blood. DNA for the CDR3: TGTGCCATCAGCCCCAGAGCGGACAGGGGGCTCACAGATACGCAGTATTTT. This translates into CAISPRADRGLTDTQYF.